Listed below are T cell receptor beta chains from one sample, sequenced in a study of Ad26.COV2.S vaccination and SARS-CoV-2 variants. The assay was immunoSEQ multiplex PCR, and TCRdb's table has in-frame clones only and misses some. The sample includes around 250,000 clones, around nine tenths seen only once; the top ten take roughly 3%. The sample here was peripheral blood, taken in a trial of Ad26.COV2.S vaccine versus placebo. The receptors derive from a person aged 18-60 years who received the Ad26.COV2.S COVID-19 vaccine or a placebo. The CDR3 runs from the conserved cysteine through the conserved F or W. Fields, in order: J gene, D gene, clone size, V gene, CDR3 protein, CDR3 DNA. A D gene is named only where the DNA matches it firmly. Clone size is not always given. Where it is, it says once, few, many or a class for expanded clones.

TRBJ2-3	NA	NA	TRBV5-4	CASSFREPADTQYF	TGTGCCAGCAGCTTCCGGGAACCGGCAGATACGCAGTATTTT
TRBJ1-1	NA	NA	TRBV6-5	CASRVDERGTEAFF	TGTGCCAGCAGGGTCGACGAGAGGGGCACTGAAGCTTTCTTT
TRBJ1-6	NA	few	TRBV27	CASSLSIGGAPLHF	TGTGCCAGCAGTTTATCGATCGGGGGGGCACCCCTCCACTTT
TRBJ2-7	NA	NA	TRBV7-2	CASSFPNSVYEQYF	TGTGCCAGCAGCTTTCCGAACAGTGTGTACGAGCAGTACTTC
TRBJ1-6	TRBD1	NA	TRBV7-8	CASSSLQGAGNSPLHF	TGTGCCAGCAGCTCCCTTCAGGGGGCAGGTAATTCACCCCTCCACTTT
TRBJ2-3	TRBD2	NA	TRBV10-3	CATSTSGEVNTQYF	TGTGCCACCTCGACTAGCGGGGAGGTGAATACGCAGTATTTT
TRBJ1-1	TRBD1	NA	TRBV5-1	CASSLKGTANTEAFF	TGCGCCAGCAGCTTGAAAGGGACAGCGAACACTGAAGCTTTCTTT
TRBJ2-1	TRBD2	NA	TRBV9	CASSVEGTSSDEQFF	TGTGCCAGCAGCGTAGAAGGGACTAGCAGTGATGAGCAGTTCTTC
TRBJ1-1	NA	NA	TRBV7-2	CASSLSLNTEAFF	TGTGCCAGCAGCTTATCTTTGAACACTGAAGCTTTCTTT
TRBJ2-5	TRBD2	few	TRBV3-1/TRBV3-2	CASSTASGSIIETQYF	TGTGCCAGCAGCACAGCTAGCGGGAGCATCATTGAGACCCAGTACTTC
TRBJ2-5	NA	NA	TRBV19	CASSIVLQETQYF	TGTGCCAGTAGTATAGTGCTCCAAGAGACCCAGTACTTC
TRBJ2-7	TRBD2	NA	TRBV5-4	CASSFPGATREEYF	TGTGCCAGCAGCTTCCCCGGGGCCACCCGGGAGGAGTACTTC
TRBJ2-6	TRBD1	NA	TRBV19	CASSIEAVGTGLTGANVLTF	TGTGCCAGTAGTATTGAAGCAGTCGGGACAGGGCTTACTGGGGCCAACGTCCTGACTTTC
TRBJ2-2	NA	NA	TRBV7-3	CASSLAPGMNTGELFF	TGTGCCAGCAGCCTCGCGCCCGGGATGAACACCGGGGAGCTGTTTTTT
TRBJ2-3	NA	NA	TRBV3-1/TRBV3-2	CASSQVGVASDTQYF	TGTGCCAGCAGCCAAGTAGGGGTAGCAAGCGATACGCAGTATTTT
TRBJ1-2	TRBD1	NA	TRBV27	CASSWGQGAGYTF	TGTGCCAGCAGTTGGGGACAGGGGGCCGGCTACACCTTC
TRBJ1-2	TRBD1	NA	TRBV7-9	CASSFGRGDRGDGYTF	TGTGCCAGCAGCTTTGGGCGAGGAGACAGGGGGGATGGCTACACCTTC
TRBJ2-1	NA	NA	TRBV7-3	CASSLMLADEQFF	TGTGCCAGCAGCTTAATGCTAGCCGATGAGCAGTTCTTC
TRBJ1-1	NA	few	TRBV27	CASSPFTNTEAFF	TGTGCCAGCAGTCCCTTCACGAACACTGAAGCTTTCTTT
TRBJ2-5	NA	many	TRBV5-6	CASSPTGRSGSETQYF	TGTGCCAGCAGCCCTACAGGGAGATCCGGGTCAGAGACCCAGTACTTC
TRBJ1-4	NA	NA	TRBV5-4	CASSLGGRDNEKLFF	TGTGCCAGCAGCTTGGGTGGCCGGGACAATGAAAAACTGTTTTTT
TRBJ1-5	NA	NA	TRBV19	CASSPLLGDNQPQHF	TGTGCCAGTAGTCCCCTCCTGGGGGACAATCAGCCCCAGCATTTT
TRBJ2-7	TRBD2	NA	TRBV3-1/TRBV3-2	CASSRGGLVEEQYF	TGTGCCAGCAGCCGGGGGGGACTAGTGGAAGAGCAGTACTTC
TRBJ1-2	NA	NA	TRBV18	CASSTTGNGYTF	TGTGCCAGCTCAACCACCGGGAATGGCTACACCTTC
TRBJ2-1	TRBD2	NA	TRBV9	CASSVASGSNREYNEQFF	TGTGCCAGCAGCGTAGCTAGCGGGAGTAACAGGGAGTACAATGAGCAGTTCTTC
TRBJ1-5	NA	few	TRBV6-5	CASKVSQNQPQHF	TGTGCCAGCAAGGTGAGCCAAAATCAGCCCCAGCATTTT
TRBJ1-5	NA	NA	TRBV18	CASSRTTGYDNQPQHF	TGTGCCAGCTCACGCACGACAGGTTACGACAATCAGCCCCAGCATTTT
TRBJ1-5	TRBD1	NA	TRBV7-9	CASSNRGDSNQPQHF	TGTGCCAGCAGCAACAGGGGGGATAGCAATCAGCCCCAGCATTTT
TRBJ2-1	NA	NA	TRBV4-1	CASSRGVVGRGSYNEQFF	TGCGCCAGCAGCCGGGGAGTCGTTGGCAGGGGCTCCTACAATGAGCAGTTCTTC
TRBJ1-2	NA	NA	TRBV13	CASSLGITIGLYGYTF	TGTGCCAGCAGCTTAGGTATAACGATTGGGCTCTATGGCTACACCTTC
TRBJ2-4	NA	NA	TRBV30	CARAPSGAKNIQYF	TGTGCCAGAGCCCCCAGCGGAGCCAAAAACATTCAGTACTTC
TRBJ1-2	NA	NA	TRBV30	CACPTGITGYGYTF	TGTGCCTGCCCTACAGGGATCACCGGCTATGGCTACACCTTC
TRBJ2-1	TRBD1	NA	TRBV4-3	CASSQDRGLYNEQFF	TGCGCCAGCAGCCAAGACAGGGGGCTTTACAATGAGCAGTTCTTC
TRBJ2-7	NA	once	TRBV7-9	CASSLPVFYEQYF	TGTGCCAGCAGCTTACCCGTCTTCTACGAGCAGTACTTC
TRBJ2-6	TRBD2	NA	TRBV6-4	CASSESGSGGGANVLTF	TGTGCCAGCAGTGAGAGCGGGAGTGGAGGTGGGGCCAACGTCCTGACTTTC
TRBJ2-5	NA	NA	TRBV14	CASSQLSGQETQYF	TGTGCCAGCAGCCAACTCAGCGGCCAAGAGACCCAGTACTTC
TRBJ2-1	NA	NA	TRBV7-2	CASSLGGDLYNEQFF	TGTGCCAGCAGCTTGGGCGGGGACCTTTACAATGAGCAGTTCTTC
TRBJ1-6	NA	NA	TRBV3-1/TRBV3-2	CASSQGGPLHF	TGTGCCAGCAGCCAAGGGGGGCCCCTCCACTTT
TRBJ2-7	TRBD1	few	TRBV15	CATSREDRGGEQYF	TGTGCCACCAGCAGAGAGGACAGGGGCGGCGAGCAGTACTTC
TRBJ2-2	NA	NA	TRBV7-2	CASSLAEGTGELFF	TGTGCCAGCAGCTTAGCGGAGGGGACCGGGGAGCTGTTTTTT
TRBJ1-1	NA	NA	TRBV19	CASSIPGQGNTEAFF	TGTGCCAGTAGTATCCCGGGACAAGGCAACACTGAAGCTTTCTTT
TRBJ1-3	NA	NA	TRBV30	CAWTGTVSGNTIYF	TGTGCCTGGACAGGAACCGTCTCTGGAAACACCATATATTTT
TRBJ1-1	NA	NA	TRBV2	CASSGNRAEAFF	TGTGCCAGCAGTGGGAACCGGGCTGAAGCTTTCTTT
TRBJ1-6	TRBD1	once	TRBV6-5	CASSGGTGGSPLHF	TGTGCCAGCAGCGGGGGGACAGGGGGGTCACCCCTCCACTTT
TRBJ2-3	NA	NA	TRBV27	CASSLMGFGGGLRTDTQYF	TGTGCCAGCAGTTTAATGGGATTCGGTGGGGGGCTCAGGACAGATACGCAGTATTTT
TRBJ2-1	NA	NA	TRBV4-1	CASSRGAARGSYNEQFF	TGCGCCAGCAGCCGGGGGGCCGCCCGCGGTTCCTACAATGAGCAGTTCTTC
TRBJ2-2	NA	NA	TRBV30	CAWSTSAGGELFF	TGTGCCTGGAGTACGTCGGCCGGCGGGGAGCTGTTTTTT
TRBJ2-7	NA	once	TRBV5-1	CASSWEEQGFYEQYF	TGCGCCAGCAGCTGGGAGGAACAGGGTTTCTACGAGCAGTACTTC
TRBJ1-3	NA	NA	TRBV18	CASSPGLGNTIYF	TGTGCCAGCTCACCAGGGCTTGGAAACACCATATATTTT
TRBJ1-5	NA	NA	TRBV4-1	CASSQLPGTNQPQHF	TGCGCCAGCAGCCAACTACCAGGGACTAATCAGCCCCAGCATTTT
TRBJ2-7	NA	NA	TRBV7-2	CASSLDRSPSYEQYF	TGTGCCAGCAGCTTAGACAGGAGTCCCTCCTACGAGCAGTACTTC
TRBJ2-3	TRBD2	NA	TRBV6-5	CASSARGGSTDTQYF	TGTGCCAGCAGCGCACGCGGGGGAAGCACAGATACGCAGTATTTT
TRBJ2-5	NA	NA	TRBV7-8	CASSPTTDFGETQYF	TGTGCCAGCAGCCCAACCACCGACTTTGGGGAGACCCAGTACTTC
TRBJ2-1	NA	NA	TRBV24-1	CATSDPGLGNEQFF	TGTGCCACCAGTGACCCGGGGCTAGGCAATGAGCAGTTCTTC
TRBJ1-2	NA	NA	TRBV6-5	CASKSWGSYGYTF	TGTGCCAGCAAAAGTTGGGGATCCTATGGCTACACCTTC
TRBJ2-3	NA	NA	TRBV4-2	CASSPKTASTDTQYF	TGTGCCAGCAGTCCGAAGACAGCTAGCACAGATACGCAGTATTTT
TRBJ1-5	NA	NA	TRBV3-1/TRBV3-2	CASSQDRRHQPQHF	TGTGCCAGCAGCCAAGATCGAAGGCACCAGCCCCAGCATTTT
TRBJ2-1	NA	once	TRBV5-4	CASTPGGSSYNEQFF	TGTGCCAGCACCCCTGGAGGGAGCTCCTACAATGAGCAGTTCTTC
TRBJ2-5	NA	NA	TRBV7-3	CASSLTRGRIQETQYF	TGTGCCAGCAGCTTAACGCGAGGACGGATCCAAGAGACCCAGTACTTC
TRBJ1-5	NA	once	TRBV27	CASSSQQGLLRNQPQHF	TGTGCCAGCAGTTCACAACAGGGCCTGCTAAGGAATCAGCCCCAGCATTTT